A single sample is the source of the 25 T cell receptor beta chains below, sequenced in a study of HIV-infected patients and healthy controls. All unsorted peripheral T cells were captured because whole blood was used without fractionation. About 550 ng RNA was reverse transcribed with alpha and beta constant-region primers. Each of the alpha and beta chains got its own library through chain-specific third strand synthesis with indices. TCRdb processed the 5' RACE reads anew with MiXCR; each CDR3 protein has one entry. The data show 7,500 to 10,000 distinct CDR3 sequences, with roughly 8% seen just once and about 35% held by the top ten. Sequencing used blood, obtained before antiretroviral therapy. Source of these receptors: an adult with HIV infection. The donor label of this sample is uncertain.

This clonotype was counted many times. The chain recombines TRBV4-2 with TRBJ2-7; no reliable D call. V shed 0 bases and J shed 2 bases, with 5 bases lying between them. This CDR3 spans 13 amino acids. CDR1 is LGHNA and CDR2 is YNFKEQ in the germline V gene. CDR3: CASSQDSTYEQYF. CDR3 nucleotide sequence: TGTGCCAGCAGCCAAGACAGTACCTACGAGCAGTACTTC.

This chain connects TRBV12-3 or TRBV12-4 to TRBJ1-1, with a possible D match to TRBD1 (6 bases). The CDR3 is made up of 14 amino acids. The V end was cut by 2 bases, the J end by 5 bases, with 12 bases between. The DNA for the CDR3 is TGTGCCAGCAGTTTAATGCAGGGGAGGACTGAAGCTTTCTTT. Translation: CASSLMQGRTEAFF.

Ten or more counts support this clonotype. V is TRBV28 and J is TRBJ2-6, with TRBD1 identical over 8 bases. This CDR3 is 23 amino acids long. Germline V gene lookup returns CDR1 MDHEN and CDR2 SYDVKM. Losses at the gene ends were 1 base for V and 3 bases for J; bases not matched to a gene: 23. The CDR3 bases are TGTGCCAGCAGTTTATCTCCAGTGGCGTCAGGACAGGGTTGGATTGATGGGGCCAACGTCCTGACTTTC. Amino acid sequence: CASSLSPVASGQGWIDGANVLTF.

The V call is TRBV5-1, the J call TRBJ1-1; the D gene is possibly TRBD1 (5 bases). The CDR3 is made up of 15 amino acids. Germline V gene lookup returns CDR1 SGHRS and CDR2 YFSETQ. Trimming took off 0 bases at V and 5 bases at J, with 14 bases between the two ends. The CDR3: CASSLDTGRLTEAFF. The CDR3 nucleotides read TGCGCCAGCAGCTTGGATACGGGGCGTTTGACTGAAGCTTTCTTT.

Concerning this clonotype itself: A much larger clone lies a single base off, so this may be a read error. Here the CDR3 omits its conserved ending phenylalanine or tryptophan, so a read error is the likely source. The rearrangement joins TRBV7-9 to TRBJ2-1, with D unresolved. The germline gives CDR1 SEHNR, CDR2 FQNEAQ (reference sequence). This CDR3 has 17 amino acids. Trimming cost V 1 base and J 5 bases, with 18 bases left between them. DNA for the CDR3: TGTGCCAGCAGCTTAGTTAGAGTAGCTCAATTCGACAATGAGCAGTTCATC. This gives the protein CASSLVRVAQFDNEQFI.

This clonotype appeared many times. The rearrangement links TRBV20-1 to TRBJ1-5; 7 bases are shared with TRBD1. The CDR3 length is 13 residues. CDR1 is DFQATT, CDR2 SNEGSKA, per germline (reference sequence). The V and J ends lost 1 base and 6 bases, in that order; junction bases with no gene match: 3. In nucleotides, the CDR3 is TGCAGTGCTAGAGGACAGGGTAGTCAGCCCCAGCATTTT. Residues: CSARGQGSQPQHF.

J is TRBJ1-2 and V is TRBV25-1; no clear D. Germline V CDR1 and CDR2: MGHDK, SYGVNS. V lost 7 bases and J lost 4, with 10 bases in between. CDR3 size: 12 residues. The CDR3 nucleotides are TGTGCCAGCAATCAAGGCGGCTATGGCTACACCTTC. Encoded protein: CASNQGGYGYTF.

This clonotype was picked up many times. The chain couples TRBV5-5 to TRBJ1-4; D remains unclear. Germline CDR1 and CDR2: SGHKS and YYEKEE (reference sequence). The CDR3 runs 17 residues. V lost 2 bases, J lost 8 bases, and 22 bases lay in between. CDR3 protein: CASSFDLDVVGREKLFF. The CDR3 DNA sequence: TGTGCCAGCAGCTTTGATTTGGACGTGGTGGGTAGGGAAAAACTGTTTTTT.

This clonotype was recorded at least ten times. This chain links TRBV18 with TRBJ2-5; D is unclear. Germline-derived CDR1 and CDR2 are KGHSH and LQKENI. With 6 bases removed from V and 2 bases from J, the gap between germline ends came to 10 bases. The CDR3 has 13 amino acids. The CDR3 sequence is CASSQASQETQYF. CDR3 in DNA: TGTGCCAGCTCTCAGGCTTCGCAAGAGACCCAGTACTTC.

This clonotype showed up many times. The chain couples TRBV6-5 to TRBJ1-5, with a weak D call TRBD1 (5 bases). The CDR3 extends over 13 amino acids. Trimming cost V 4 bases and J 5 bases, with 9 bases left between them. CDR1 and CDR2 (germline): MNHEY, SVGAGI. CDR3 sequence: CASSSQGYQPQHF. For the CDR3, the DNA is TGTGCCAGCAGTTCCCAGGGCTATCAGCCCCAGCATTTT.

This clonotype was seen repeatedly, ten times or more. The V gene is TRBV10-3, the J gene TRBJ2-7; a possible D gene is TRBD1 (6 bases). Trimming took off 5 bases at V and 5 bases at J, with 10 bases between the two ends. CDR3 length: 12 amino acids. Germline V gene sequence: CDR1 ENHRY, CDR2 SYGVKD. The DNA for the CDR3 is TGTGCCATCAGTCAGGGGATCCACGAGCAGTACTTC. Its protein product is CAISQGIHEQYF.

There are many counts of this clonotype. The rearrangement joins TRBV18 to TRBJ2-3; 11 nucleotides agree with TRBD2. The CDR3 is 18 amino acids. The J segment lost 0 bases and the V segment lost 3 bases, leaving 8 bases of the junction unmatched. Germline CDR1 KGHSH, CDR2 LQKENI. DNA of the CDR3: TGTGCCAGCTCACCTGTGGTAGCGGGAGGGCCTAGCACAGATACGCAGTATTTT. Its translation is CASSPVVAGGPSTDTQYF.

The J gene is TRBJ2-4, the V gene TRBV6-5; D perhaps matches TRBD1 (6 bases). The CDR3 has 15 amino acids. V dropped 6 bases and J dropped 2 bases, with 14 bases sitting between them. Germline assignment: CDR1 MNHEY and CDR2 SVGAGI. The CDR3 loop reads CASSRERGSKNIQYF. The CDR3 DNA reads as TGTGCCAGCAGCCGAGAGAGGGGGTCCAAAAACATTCAGTACTTC.

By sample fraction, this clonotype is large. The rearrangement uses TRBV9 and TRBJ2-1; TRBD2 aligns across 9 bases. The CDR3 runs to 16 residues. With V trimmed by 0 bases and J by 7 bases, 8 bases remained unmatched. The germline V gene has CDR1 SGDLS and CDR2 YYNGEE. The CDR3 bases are TGTGCCAGCAGCGTAGATCCAGCGGGAGGCCGGAATGAGCAGTTCTTC. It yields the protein CASSVDPAGGRNEQFF.

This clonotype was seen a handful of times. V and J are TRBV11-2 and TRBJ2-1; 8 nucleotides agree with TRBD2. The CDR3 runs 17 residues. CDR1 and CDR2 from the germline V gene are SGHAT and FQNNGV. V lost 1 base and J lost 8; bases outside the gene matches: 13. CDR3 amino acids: CASSLGSRGAGDHEQFF. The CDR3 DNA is TGTGCCAGCAGCTTAGGGTCACGAGGAGCGGGAGACCATGAGCAGTTCTTC.

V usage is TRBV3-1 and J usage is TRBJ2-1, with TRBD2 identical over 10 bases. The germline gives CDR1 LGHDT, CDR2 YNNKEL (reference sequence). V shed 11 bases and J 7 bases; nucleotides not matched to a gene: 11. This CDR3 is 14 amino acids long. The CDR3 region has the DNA TGTGCCGGGAAGCGGGGGGGCTCTTCAAATGAGCAGTTCTTC. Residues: CAGKRGGSSNEQFF.

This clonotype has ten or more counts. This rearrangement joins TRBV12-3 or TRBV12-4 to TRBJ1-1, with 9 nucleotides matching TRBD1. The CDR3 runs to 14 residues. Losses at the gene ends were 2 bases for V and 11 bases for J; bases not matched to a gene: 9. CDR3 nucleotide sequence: TGTGCCAGCAGTTTAATGGGACAGGGTTTCGGGGCTTTCTTT. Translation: CASSLMGQGFGAFF.

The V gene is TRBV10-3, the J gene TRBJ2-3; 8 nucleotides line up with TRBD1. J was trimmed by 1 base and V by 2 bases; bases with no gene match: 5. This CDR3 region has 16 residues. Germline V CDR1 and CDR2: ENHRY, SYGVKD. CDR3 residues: CAISEGLTGGTDTQYF. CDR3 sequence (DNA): TGTGCCATCAGTGAGGGTCTGACAGGGGGCACAGATACGCAGTATTTT.

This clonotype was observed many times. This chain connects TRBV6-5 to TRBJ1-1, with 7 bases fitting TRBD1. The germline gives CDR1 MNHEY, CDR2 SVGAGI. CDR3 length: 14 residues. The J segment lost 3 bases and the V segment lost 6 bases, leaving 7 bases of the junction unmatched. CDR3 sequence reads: CASSRQGRDTEAFF. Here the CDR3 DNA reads TGTGCCAGCAGCCGACAGGGTCGGGACACTGAAGCTTTCTTT.

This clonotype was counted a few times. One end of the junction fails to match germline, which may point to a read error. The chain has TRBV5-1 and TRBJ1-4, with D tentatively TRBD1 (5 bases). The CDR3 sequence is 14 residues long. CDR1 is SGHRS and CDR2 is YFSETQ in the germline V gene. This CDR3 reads CAISQGDANEKLFF. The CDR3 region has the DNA TGCGCCATCAGCCAAGGGGATGCTAATGAAAAACTGTTTTTT.

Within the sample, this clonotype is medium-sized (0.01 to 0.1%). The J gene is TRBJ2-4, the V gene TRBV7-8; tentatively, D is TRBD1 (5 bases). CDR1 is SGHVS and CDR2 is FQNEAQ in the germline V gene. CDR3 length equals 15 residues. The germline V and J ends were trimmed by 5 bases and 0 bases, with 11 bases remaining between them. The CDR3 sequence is CASSPPGIAKNIQYF. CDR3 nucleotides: TGTGCCAGCAGCCCACCAGGGATAGCCAAAAACATTCAGTACTTC.

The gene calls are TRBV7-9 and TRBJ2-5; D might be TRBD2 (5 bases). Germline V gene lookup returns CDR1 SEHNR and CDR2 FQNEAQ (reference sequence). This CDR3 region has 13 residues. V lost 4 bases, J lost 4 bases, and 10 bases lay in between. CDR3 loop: CASSSQRRETQYF. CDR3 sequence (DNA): TGTGCCAGCAGCTCCCAGCGGAGAGAGACCCAGTACTTC.

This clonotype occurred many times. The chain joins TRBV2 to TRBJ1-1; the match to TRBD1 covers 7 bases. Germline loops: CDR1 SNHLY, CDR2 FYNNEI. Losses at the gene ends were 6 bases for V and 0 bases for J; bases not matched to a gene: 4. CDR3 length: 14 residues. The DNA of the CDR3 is TGTGCCAGCAGCGGGACAGAAATGAACACTGAAGCTTTCTTT. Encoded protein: CASSGTEMNTEAFF.

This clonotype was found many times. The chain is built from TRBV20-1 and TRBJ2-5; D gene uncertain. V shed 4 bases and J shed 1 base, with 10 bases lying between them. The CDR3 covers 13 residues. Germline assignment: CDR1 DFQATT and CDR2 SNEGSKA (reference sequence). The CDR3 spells CSATRTSQETQYF. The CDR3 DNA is TGCAGTGCTACACGGACGTCCCAAGAGACCCAGTACTTC.

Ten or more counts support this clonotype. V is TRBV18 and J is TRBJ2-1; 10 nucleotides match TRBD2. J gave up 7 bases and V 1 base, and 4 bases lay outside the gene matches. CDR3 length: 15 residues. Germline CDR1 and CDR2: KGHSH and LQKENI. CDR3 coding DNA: TGTGCCAGCTCACCACTCCTAGCGGGAGCTAATGAGCAGTTCTTC. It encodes CASSPLLAGANEQFF.